This TCR beta chain was retrieved from a study of response to subunit inactivated influenza vaccine. One entry per CDR3 protein, called by TCRdb with MiXCR from the RT-PCR reads. The sample includes over 650,000 distinct CDR3 sequences, around 20% seen only once; the top ten take approximately 10%. This CDR3 has 15 amino acids. Per the germline V gene, CDR1 is LGHNA and CDR2 is YSLEER. With 1 base removed from V and 3 bases from J, the gap between germline ends came to 10 bases. Study-wide findings and caveats: It was suggested by the authors that few new T cells are recruited by each seasonal influenza vaccination.

This clonotype was recorded a few times. No antigen is known for it. The V call is TRBV4-3, the J call TRBJ2-4, with D possibly TRBD1 on 6 matching bases. The sequencing here drew on PBMCs from blood, taken roughly 5 days after vaccination. The TCR comes from a man aged 50 or older who received an inactivated influenza vaccine. As DNA, the CDR3 is TGCGCCAGCAGCCAAGGGGGACACCTCAAAAACATTCAGTACTTC. Its protein product is CASSQGGHLKNIQYF.